This TCR beta chain stems from a study of blood T cell repertoires in COVID-19. Overall study context: Both acute and convalescent COVID-19 samples were obtained from the United States, Italy and Spain.

CDR1 is MNHEY and CDR2 is SMNVEV in the germline V gene (reference sequence). Including both end residues, the CDR3 is 19 amino acids long. Original processing notes: Estimation of nucleated cell counts was performed using reference gene primer amplification. Here immunoSEQ multiplex PCR was the method, and the copy in TCRdb shows in-frame clones only, minus some. Clone size and the V and J calls come from that table; the DNA yielded D and trimming. The sample carries roughly 52,000 clones, under 90% recorded once. A word on this clone: The DNA is left out, because the CDR3 cannot be placed on it with certainty; the CDR3 is given as TCRdb lists it.

This TCR was sampled from an older man with COVID-19, enrolled during active disease. The chain uses TRBV27 and TRBJ2-6; the D segment call TRBD1 is taken from the table without a DNA check. Sequenced: peripheral blood. The CDR3 here is CASSSSTGGNKAGANVLTF.